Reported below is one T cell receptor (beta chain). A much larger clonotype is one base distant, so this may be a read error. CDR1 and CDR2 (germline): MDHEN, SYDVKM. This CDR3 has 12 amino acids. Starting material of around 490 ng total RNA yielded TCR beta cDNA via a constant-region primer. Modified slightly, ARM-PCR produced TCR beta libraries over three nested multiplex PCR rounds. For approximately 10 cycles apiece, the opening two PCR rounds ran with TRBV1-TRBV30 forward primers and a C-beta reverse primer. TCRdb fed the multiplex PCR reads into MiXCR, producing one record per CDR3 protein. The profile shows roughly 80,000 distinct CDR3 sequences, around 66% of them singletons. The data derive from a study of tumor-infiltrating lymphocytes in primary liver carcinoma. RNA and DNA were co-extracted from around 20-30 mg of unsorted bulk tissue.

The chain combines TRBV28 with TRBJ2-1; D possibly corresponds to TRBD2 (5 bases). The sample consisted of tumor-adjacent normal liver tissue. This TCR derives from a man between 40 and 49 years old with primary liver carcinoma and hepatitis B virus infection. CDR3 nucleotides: TGTGCCAGCAGTCCGGACTCGGATGAGCAGTTATTC. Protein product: CASSPDSDEQLF.